What follows are 18 T cell receptor beta chains derived from one specimen sequenced in a study of type 1 regulatory T cells. MiXCR was run by TCRdb on the reads, yielding one entry per CDR3 protein. The repertoire holds 90,000 to 100,000 distinct CDR3 sequences, with about 28% as singletons. The material sequenced was CD4+ T cells, either the whole sample or a sorted fraction (not recorded which). The receptor source for this set is a human donor in good health.

This clonotype turned up a few times. The chain employs TRBV27 and TRBJ2-2; D not certain. Germline V lookup: CDR1 MNHEY, CDR2 SMNVEV (reference sequence). CDR3 size: 14 residues. V was cut by 5 bases and J by 7 bases, with 14 bases left in between. CDR3 sequence reads: CASSPYYHSGELFF. CDR3 nucleotides: TGTGCCAGCAGTCCTTACTACCATAGCGGGGAGCTGTTTTTT.

V usage is TRBV19 and J usage is TRBJ2-3; 7 nucleotides match TRBD2. V gave up 0 bases and J gave up 1 base; unmatched junction bases: 4. Germline loops: CDR1 LNHDA, CDR2 SQIVND (reference sequence). The CDR3 runs 16 residues. The CDR3 loop reads CASSIDGGVGTDTQYF. The CDR3 DNA sequence: TGTGCCAGTAGTATAGATGGGGGGGTAGGCACAGATACGCAGTATTTT.

The gene calls are TRBV28 and TRBJ1-2; D unclear. Germline V gene sequence: CDR1 MDHEN, CDR2 SYDVKM. The CDR3 runs 13 residues. Trimming took off 8 bases at V and 1 base at J, with 11 bases between the two ends. The CDR3 loop is CASALDGNYGYTF. The CDR3 DNA reads TGTGCCAGCGCACTCGACGGTAACTATGGCTACACCTTC.

This chain joins TRBV18 and TRBJ1-1, with D uncertain. The CDR3 has 13 residues. The germline V and J ends were trimmed by 3 bases and 0 bases, with 5 bases remaining between them. Germline CDR1 and CDR2: KGHSH and LQKENI. The CDR3 nucleotides read TGTGCCAGCTCACCTCGGATGAACACTGAAGCTTTCTTT. It encodes CASSPRMNTEAFF.

Many counts were recorded for this clonotype. The rearrangement joins TRBV29-1 to TRBJ2-3; TRBD1 matches at 8 bases. From germline, CDR1 is SQVTM and CDR2 ANQGSEA. With V trimmed by 4 bases and J by 0 bases, 3 bases remained unmatched. The length of the CDR3 is 14 residues. The CDR3, as DNA: TGCAGCGTTGTTACAGGGGGTAGCACAGATACGCAGTATTTT. Translating it yields CSVVTGGSTDTQYF.

In its sample, this clonotype was seen a few times. The chain couples TRBV20-1 to TRBJ2-7, with 12 bases lining up with TRBD2. The trim removed 6 bases at V and 3 bases at J, leaving 6 bases unmatched. The CDR3 extends over 14 amino acids. Germline assignment: CDR1 DFQATT and CDR2 SNEGSKA (reference sequence). Here the CDR3 DNA reads TGCAGTGCCCCTGGACTAGCGGGGCACTACGAGCAGTACTTC. Amino acids: CSAPGLAGHYEQYF.

This clonotype has a handful of counts. The rearrangement uses TRBV29-1 and TRBJ2-7; tentatively, D is TRBD2 (6 bases). Deletions cut 4 bases from V and 1 base from J, with 17 bases between. CDR3 length equals 15 residues. Per germline, CDR1 SQVTM and CDR2 ANQGSEA. The CDR3 is CSVGRLTRGSYEQYF. The CDR3 bases are TGCAGCGTTGGCCGATTGACGCGGGGATCCTACGAGCAGTACTTC.

V usage is TRBV2 and J usage is TRBJ2-1; the D gene is possibly TRBD1 (5 bases). CDR1 is SNHLY, CDR2 FYNNEI, per germline. This CDR3 has 14 residues. Deletions cut 3 bases from V and 2 bases from J, with 8 bases between. In DNA, the CDR3 is TGTGCCAGCAGTGACCCGGACACCTACAATGAGCAGTTCTTC. This codes for CASSDPDTYNEQFF.

This chain connects TRBV6-5 to TRBJ2-7; D perhaps matches TRBD2 (5 bases). CDR1 and CDR2 from the germline V gene are MNHEY and SVGAGI. The ends were cut back, 8 bases at V and 3 bases at J, with 26 bases in the middle. The CDR3 loop spans 17 amino acids. The CDR3 DNA is TGTGCCAGCCGCCCTCGTCTATTAGCGCTGTCGGGCTACGAGCAGTACTTC. It encodes CASRPRLLALSGYEQYF.

Points on this clonotype: It may be a read error: a sequence one base away is much more abundant. V gene TRBV6-1 combines with J gene TRBJ1-2; D unresolved. The CDR3 is made up of 15 amino acids. V was shortened by 6 bases and J by 0 bases, with 14 bases between the two germline ends. Per germline, CDR1 MNHNS and CDR2 SASEGT. The chain's CDR3 is CASREFTGPNYGYTF. CDR3 bases: TGTGCCAGCAGGGAATTTACCGGGCCTAACTATGGCTACACCTTC.

In its sample, this clonotype was seen a few times. The V gene is TRBV7-9, the J gene TRBJ2-7; perhaps TRBD1 as D (5 bases). V lost 5 bases, J lost 4 bases, and 15 bases lay in between. The CDR3 contains 14 residues. Germline V lookup: CDR1 SEHNR, CDR2 FQNEAQ (reference sequence). The CDR3 DNA reads as TGTGCCAGCAGCAGAAAGGCAGGGCCGTACGAGCAGTACTTC. Residues: CASSRKAGPYEQYF.

The J gene is TRBJ2-7, the V gene TRBV7-9; TRBD2 might be the D (5 bases). CDR3 length equals 15 residues. Trimming stripped 1 base from V and 4 bases from J, with 14 bases between. Germline CDR1 SEHNR, CDR2 FQNEAQ (reference sequence). The CDR3 nucleotides are TGTGCCAGCAGCTTAGATCGGGATGTGGTTTACGAGCAGTACTTC. Its protein product is CASSLDRDVVYEQYF.

V gene TRBV7-2 combines with J gene TRBJ2-1, with 7 nucleotides matching TRBD2. The CDR3 loop spans 16 amino acids. V was clipped by 6 bases and J by 3 bases; unmatched bases: 11. Germline V lookup: CDR1 SGHTA, CDR2 FQGNSA. The CDR3 sequence is CASRGGRKDRYNEQFF. CDR3 sequence (DNA): TGTGCCAGCAGGGGAGGGCGGAAAGACCGCTACAATGAGCAGTTCTTC.

This clonotype was seen only a few times. The chain carries TRBV6-6 and TRBJ2-7; D possibly corresponds to TRBD2 (6 bases). The CDR3 contains 15 residues. Germline CDR1 and CDR2: MNHNY and SVGAGI (reference sequence). V was pared by 0 bases and J by 6 bases, with 15 bases between. The CDR3 here is CASSYSTTGGIEQYF. CDR3 nucleotide sequence: TGTGCCAGCAGTTACTCCACGACCGGGGGAATCGAGCAGTACTTC.

The V gene is TRBV24-1, the J gene TRBJ2-3; D gene ambiguous. The CDR3 contains 13 residues. Trimming left V 4 bases short and J 3 bases short, with 7 bases between. In germline, CDR1 is KGHDR, CDR2 SFDVKD. CDR3 sequence: CATSDPPTDTQYF. For the CDR3, the DNA is TGTGCCACCAGTGACCCCCCGACAGATACGCAGTATTTT.

This clonotype was observed a few times. The gene calls are TRBV2 and TRBJ2-2; 7 nucleotides agree with TRBD1. V was pared by 10 bases and J by 0 bases, with 11 bases of the junction left unmatched. This CDR3 comprises 16 residues. Germline lookup yields CDR1 SNHLY and CDR2 FYNNEI. The CDR3, as DNA: TGTGCCACCGGGACAGAACAATTCTCGAACACCGGGGAGCTGTTTTTT. The encoded protein is CATGTEQFSNTGELFF.

This clonotype was seen more than once but under ten times. The chain couples TRBV28 to TRBJ2-2; 9 positions agree with TRBD1. Germline V gives CDR1 MDHEN, CDR2 SYDVKM. The V and J ends lost 5 bases and 3 bases, in that order; junction bases with no gene match: 16. The CDR3 contains 19 residues. Here the CDR3 DNA reads TGTGCCAGCAGTCCCTGGACAGGGGAGGGATTGGGTGACACCGGGGAGCTGTTTTTT. Amino acid sequence: CASSPWTGEGLGDTGELFF.

This chain connects TRBV7-2 to TRBJ2-7; a weak D match, TRBD2 (5 bases). Trimming removed 1 base at V and 0 bases at J, with 16 bases between. CDR3 length equals 17 residues. Germline-derived CDR1 and CDR2 are SGHTA and FQGNSA. The CDR3 coding sequence is TGTGCCAGCAGCTTAGGAGGGCCGGGCACTATCTCCTACGAGCAGTACTTC. It translates to CASSLGGPGTISYEQYF.